The TCR beta chain described here comes from a study of long-term antiretroviral therapy in people with HIV (dated by TCRdb to about 2022). Context from the whole study: The earliest samples were collected about a decade before the 2015 WHO recommendation for immediate ART, when ART was typically delayed until CD4 counts fell. A retrospective serial study tested whether changes in peripheral blood TRB repertoire composition and diversity were associated with ART initiation and durable HIV suppression. From some 27 adults with confirmed HIV infection, the cohort provided approximately 210 cryopreserved PBMC samples, gathered serially across a mean of approximately six years (range 1-12). Of the 30 participants with HIV, ten to eleven were female. Test extractions of a monoclonal T-cell line alongside 30 or so polyclonal samples showed no cross-contamination during QIAcube processing.

Sequencing of the TRB variable region was done with the immunoSEQ hsTCRB v3.0 assay at survey level resolution. A depth of roughly 40,000-55,000 T-cell genomes per sample was targeted for TRB sequencing. TRB libraries were pooled and sequenced on an Illumina MiSeq using a v3 150-cycle kit. Concerning the study's data processing: Repertoire analysis was performed in R inside a reproducible Nextflow workflow that covered QC, data transformation and analysis. LymphoSeq2, an R package for exploring AIRR-Seq data, was used to implement custom analyses. Four samples that yielded fewer than 5000 total TRB sequences were excluded, so that approximately 200 HIV repertoires were analyzed. Among the approximately 190 HIV repertoires that were kept, 59 were collected before ART initiation and around 130 were collected after ART initiation. Each repertoire was downsampled to 5000 TRB nucleotide sequences, and summary statistics were averaged across 100 downsampling iterations. TRB sequences were retained for analysis only if CDR3 regions of at least seven amino acids were present. Diversity was assessed using a clonality score derived from Shannon entropy and using the Gini coefficient. Repertoire networks linked the top 5000 CDR3 amino acid sequences whenever two sequences differed by an edit distance of one. Antigen specificity groups and MHC restriction were predicted for TRB CDR3 amino acid sequences with GLIPH2. Known CMV, EBV, HIV or tissue antigen associations were flagged by matching CDR3 amino acid sequences against VDJdb and McPAS-TCR. Pre-ART, post-ART and control groups were compared with Wilcoxon signed-rank tests and Holm-Bonferroni correction. Sourced from immuneACCESS, this table was stored by TCRdb with only in-frame sequences that have V and J called. A share of the clones is absent; for the studies checked, an unresolved V gene accounts for under half, and the remainder has no known explanation. V and J calls and clone size are as listed in that table; D and trimming were resolved from the DNA. Counted in this sample were about 24,000 clones; 65% to 85% of them appeared once. Roughly 15% of the sample comes from the top ten.

The CDR3 holds 14 amino acids from the cysteine to the phenylalanine. Left in the record is the CDR3 DNA by itself, 42 bases read in frame from the first base. Ends trimmed: V by 3 bases, J by 8 bases; bases unmatched to a gene: 9. CDR1 and CDR2, looked up from the germline V gene, are MGHRA and YSYEKL. Of note for this clone: Its antigen is not yet known. Nothing much larger sits one base from this clone, and base qualities are not available.

Overall results and qualifications from the work: Because pre-ART samples had limited cell numbers, profiling was done on unsorted PBMC rather than on sorted CD4+ and CD8+ T cells. The repertoire was dominated across all time points by expanded TRB clones identified before ART initiation, although this dominance was seen to fluctuate and to decrease in many PLHIV after ART. Because PBMC availability was limited, only the TCR beta chain was sequenced, with no alpha chain pairing. Inferences about post-ART repertoire changes are limited because no data were available on ART adherence, viral resistance or therapy changes. The samples span the years 2004 to 2017, and the ART regimens used at that time may not be as effective as current regimens. A significant increase in TRB diversity was found to be associated with ART initiation, although TRB diversity was observed to remain significantly below that of transplant donor controls even after long-term ART. Narrower CDR3 length ranges were observed in HIV repertoires than in controls, and an antigen-experienced repertoire with only a slight naive shift after ART was suggested by the network structure.

Inclusion was restricted to participants for whom at least one PBMC sample before ART initiation and at least two post-ART samples were available. All participants with HIV were treated in the United States of America. Cryopreserved samples of about 0.95-10 million PBMC were thawed and washed before DNA extraction. At the time of the earliest PBMC sample, participants with HIV were aged between roughly 23 and 60 years. PBMC samples were contributed by each participant from 1-4 timepoints before ART initiation and 2-8 timepoints after ART initiation, with a median of 7 samples. Serial HIV viral load, CD4+ T-cell count, ART history and demographic data were obtained for every participant. A Qiagen kit on a QIAcube was used to extract genomic DNA from unsorted PBMC, with samples processed in batches of 12.

The receptor comes from a young man with HIV. The chain is assembled from TRBV4-1 and TRBJ1-2, with 7 bases matching TRBD1. Sample: unsorted PBMCs, taken roughly 4.1 years after starting antiretroviral therapy. The DNA reads TGCGCCAGCAGCCAGAAGACAGGGTCGGGCGGCTACACCTTC. Its amino acids are CASSQKTGSGGYTF.